This T cell receptor (beta chain) was identified during a study of T cells after yellow fever vaccination. Overall study results and limits: Clonotype sharing between CD4 and CD8 compartments was small. Re-detected after boosting: most primary clones, 96% of CD4 and roughly 88% of CD8. Contaminating bulk clonotypes could be abundant in FACS-sorted repertoires. Weaker overall was a secondary response that nonetheless peaked faster, on day 5 versus 15.

TCRdb reanalysed the 5' RACE reads using MiXCR and keeps one entry per CDR3 protein. Among some 320,000 distinct CDR3 sequences listed, approximately 4% were seen once. The length of the CDR3 is 15 residues. V was clipped by 6 bases and J by 8 bases; unmatched bases: 12. With respect to this clonotype: Antigen specificity is unknown.

The material sequenced was PBMCs, taken 15 days after the yellow fever booster vaccination. V and J are TRBV12-3 or TRBV12-4 and TRBJ1-2; TRBD1 matches 10 bases. The receptor comes from a man between 18 and 35 years old who received the YFV17D yellow fever vaccine. Here the CDR3 DNA reads TGTGCCAGCAGCCCCGACAGGGGGCGTTTTAGGGGCTACACCTTC. Translation: CASSPDRGRFRGYTF.